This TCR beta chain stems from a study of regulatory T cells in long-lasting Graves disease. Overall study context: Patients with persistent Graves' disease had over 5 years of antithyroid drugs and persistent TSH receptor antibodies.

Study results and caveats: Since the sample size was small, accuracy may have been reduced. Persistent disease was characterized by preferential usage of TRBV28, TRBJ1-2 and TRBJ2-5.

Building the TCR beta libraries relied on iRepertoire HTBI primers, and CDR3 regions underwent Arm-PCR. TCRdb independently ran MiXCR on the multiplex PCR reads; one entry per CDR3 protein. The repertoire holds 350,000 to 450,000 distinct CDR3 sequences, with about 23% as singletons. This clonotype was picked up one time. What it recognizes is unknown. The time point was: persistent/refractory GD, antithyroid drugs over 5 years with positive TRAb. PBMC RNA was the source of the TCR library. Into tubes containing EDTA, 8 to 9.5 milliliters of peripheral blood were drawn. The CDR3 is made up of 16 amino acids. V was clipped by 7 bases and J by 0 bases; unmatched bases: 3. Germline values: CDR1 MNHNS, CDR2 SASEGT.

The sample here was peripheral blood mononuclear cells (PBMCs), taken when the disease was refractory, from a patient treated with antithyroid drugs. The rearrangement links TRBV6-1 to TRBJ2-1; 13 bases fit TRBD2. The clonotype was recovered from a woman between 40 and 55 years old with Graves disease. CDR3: CASKWTSGSSYNEQFF. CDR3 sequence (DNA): TGTGCCAGCAAATGGACTAGCGGGAGCTCCTACAATGAGCAGTTCTTC.